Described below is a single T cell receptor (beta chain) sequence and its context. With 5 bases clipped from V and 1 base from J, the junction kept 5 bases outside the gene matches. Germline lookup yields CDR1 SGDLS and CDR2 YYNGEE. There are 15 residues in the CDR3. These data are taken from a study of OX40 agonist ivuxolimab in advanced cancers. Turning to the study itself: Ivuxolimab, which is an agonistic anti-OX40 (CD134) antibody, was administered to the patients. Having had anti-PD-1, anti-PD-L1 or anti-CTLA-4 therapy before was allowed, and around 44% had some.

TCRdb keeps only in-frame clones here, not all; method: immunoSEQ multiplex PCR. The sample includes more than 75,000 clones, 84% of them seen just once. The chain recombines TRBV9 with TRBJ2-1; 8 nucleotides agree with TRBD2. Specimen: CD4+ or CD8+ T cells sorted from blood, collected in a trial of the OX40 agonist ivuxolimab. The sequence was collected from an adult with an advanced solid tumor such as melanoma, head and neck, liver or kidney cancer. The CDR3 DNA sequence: TGTGCCAGCAGTACGGGGGGGTCATCCTACAATGAGCAGTTCTTC. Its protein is CASSTGGSSYNEQFF. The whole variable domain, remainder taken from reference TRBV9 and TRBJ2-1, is DSGVTQTPKHLITATGQRVTLRCSPRSGDLSVYWYQQSLDQGLQFLIQYYNGEERAKGNILERFSAQQFPDLHSELNLSSLELGDSALYFCASSTGGSSYNEQFFGPGTRLTVL.